Presented here are 8 T cell receptor beta chains from one specimen sequenced in a study of patients and donors after allogeneic stem cell transplantation. TCRdb reanalysed the RT-PCR reads using MiXCR and keeps one entry per CDR3 protein. Of 900,000 to 1,000,000 distinct CDR3 sequences in the sample, about a sixth were seen once. Sequencing was carried out using blood, either unsorted or a sorted T cell fraction (not recorded which). The receptors here all came from a human donor who was either an allogeneic HSCT recipient or a stem cell or donor lymphocyte infusion donor (not recorded which). It is not recorded whose cells these are; they may come from a transplant donor.

Only a few counts were recorded for this clonotype. V and J are TRBV12-3 or TRBV12-4 and TRBJ1-1, with D maybe TRBD1 (6 bases). CDR3 length: 12 amino acids. Between the trimmed V and J ends, which lost 4 bases and 10 bases, there was a span of 13 bases. This chain's CDR3 is CASSYELRGAFF. CDR3 bases: TGTGCCAGCAGTTACGAACTCAGGGGAGCTTTCTTT.

This clonotype has just a few counts. The chain carries TRBV10-3 and TRBJ2-7, with TRBD2 matching over 11 bases. After removal of 6 bases from V and 7 bases from J, the junction contained 14 bases not matched to a gene. The CDR3 is 16 amino acids. Per germline, CDR1 ENHRY and CDR2 SYGVKD. Written as DNA, the CDR3 is TGTGCCATCAGCCGGGGGGGACTAGCGGATACGCTGGAGCAGTACTTC. This codes for CAISRGGLADTLEQYF.

This CDR3 reads CSVTESSTDTQYF. CDR3 nucleotide sequence: TGCAGCGTGACGGAGTCTAGCACAGATACGCAGTATTTT. The chain uses TRBV29-1 and TRBJ2-3; no firm D call. Trimming left V 6 bases short and J 0 bases short, with 10 bases between. Germline loops: CDR1 SQVTM, CDR2 ANQGSEA. The length of the CDR3 is 13 residues.

The chain is built from TRBV6-2 or TRBV6-3 and TRBJ2-7; perhaps D is TRBD1 or TRBD2 (5 bases each). CDR1 is MNHEY and CDR2 is SVGEGT in the germline V gene. Trimming took 0 bases from V and 2 from J, leaving 11 bases between them. The CDR3 consists of 15 residues. The CDR3 sequence is CASSYSRGRPYEQYF. In DNA form, the CDR3 reads TGTGCCAGCAGTTACTCTCGGGGCCGACCCTACGAGCAGTACTTC.

In its sample, this clonotype was seen many times. This chain connects TRBV29-1 to TRBJ2-3, with D hard to call. This CDR3 is built from 11 residues. Germline loops: CDR1 SQVTM, CDR2 ANQGSEA. Trimming pared 7 bases from V and 4 bases from J, leaving 9 bases between. The CDR3 region has the DNA TGCAGCGCAAACAGAGCAGATACGCAGTATTTT. It translates to CSANRADTQYF.

The rearrangement links TRBV7-9 to TRBJ1-2; tentatively, D is TRBD1 (6 bases). Germline CDR1 is SEHNR and CDR2 is FQNEAQ (reference sequence). Deletions cut 2 bases from V and 3 bases from J, with 13 bases between. The CDR3 length is 15 residues. Here the CDR3 DNA reads TGTGCCAGCAGCTTACCACGACAGGTAGACTATGGCTACACCTTC. Amino acids: CASSLPRQVDYGYTF.

This clonotype occurred a few times. This chain links TRBV7-9 with TRBJ1-4; perhaps TRBD1 as D (5 bases). V lost 2 bases, J lost 3 bases, and 16 bases lay in between. Germline CDR1 is SEHNR and CDR2 is FQNEAQ (reference sequence). The CDR3 consists of 17 residues. The DNA of the CDR3 is TGTGCCAGCAGCTTACCCCCCGGGGAGGGACCTAATGAAAAACTGTTTTTT. It specifies CASSLPPGEGPNEKLFF.

This clonotype has just a few counts. The V and J genes are TRBV20-1 and TRBJ2-5; 7 nucleotides match TRBD2. The CDR3 extends over 15 amino acids. J lost 5 bases, V lost 0 bases, and 9 bases had no gene match. Germline V gene data show CDR1 as DFQATT and CDR2 as SNEGSKA (reference sequence). The CDR3 DNA reads as TGCAGTGCTAGAGACAGGACTAGAGGAGGGGAGACCCAGTACTTC. Amino acids: CSARDRTRGGETQYF.